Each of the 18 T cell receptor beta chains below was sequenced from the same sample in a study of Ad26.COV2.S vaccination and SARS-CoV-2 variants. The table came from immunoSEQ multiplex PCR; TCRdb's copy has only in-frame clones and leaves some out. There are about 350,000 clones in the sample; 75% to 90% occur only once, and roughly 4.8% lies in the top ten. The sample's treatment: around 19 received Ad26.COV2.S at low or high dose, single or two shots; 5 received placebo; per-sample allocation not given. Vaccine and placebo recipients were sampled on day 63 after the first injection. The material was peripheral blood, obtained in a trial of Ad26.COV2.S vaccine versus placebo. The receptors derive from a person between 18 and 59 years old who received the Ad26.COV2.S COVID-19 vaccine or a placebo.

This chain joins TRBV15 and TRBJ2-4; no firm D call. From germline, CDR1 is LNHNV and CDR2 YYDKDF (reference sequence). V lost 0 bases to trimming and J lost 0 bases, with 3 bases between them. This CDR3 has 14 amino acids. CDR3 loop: CATSRDLAKNIQYF. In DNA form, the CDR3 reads TGTGCCACCAGCAGAGATCTAGCCAAAAACATTCAGTACTTC. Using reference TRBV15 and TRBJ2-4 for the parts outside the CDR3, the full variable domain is DAMVIQNPRYQVTQFGKPVTLSCSQTLNHNVMYWYQQKSSQAPKLLFHYYDKDFNNEADTPDNFQSRRPNTSFCFLDIRSPGLGDTAMYLCATSRDLAKNIQYFGAGTRLSVL.

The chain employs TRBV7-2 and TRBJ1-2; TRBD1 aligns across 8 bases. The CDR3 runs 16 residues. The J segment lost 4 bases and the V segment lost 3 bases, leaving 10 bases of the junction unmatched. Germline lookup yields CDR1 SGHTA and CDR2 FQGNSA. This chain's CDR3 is CASSFRQGASSYGYTF. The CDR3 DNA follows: TGTGCCAGCAGCTTTAGGCAGGGGGCGTCTAGCTATGGCTACACCTTC.

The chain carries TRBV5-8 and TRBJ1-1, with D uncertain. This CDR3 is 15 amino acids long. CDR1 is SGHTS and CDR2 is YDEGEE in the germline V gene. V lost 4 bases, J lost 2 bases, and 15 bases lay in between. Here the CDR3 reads CASSPGLAVNTEAFF. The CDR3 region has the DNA TGTGCCAGCAGCCCGGGTTTAGCGGTCAACACTGAAGCTTTCTTT.

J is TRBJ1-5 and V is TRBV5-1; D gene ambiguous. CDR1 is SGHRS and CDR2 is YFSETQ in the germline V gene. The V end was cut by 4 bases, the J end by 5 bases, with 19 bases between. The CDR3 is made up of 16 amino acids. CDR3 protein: CASSVPTCQCDQPQHF. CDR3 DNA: TGCGCCAGCAGCGTACCGACTTGTCAATGCGATCAGCCCCAGCATTTT.

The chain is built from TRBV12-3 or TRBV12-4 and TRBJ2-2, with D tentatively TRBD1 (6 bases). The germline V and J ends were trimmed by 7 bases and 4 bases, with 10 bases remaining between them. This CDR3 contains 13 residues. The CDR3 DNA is TGTGCCAGCATTCAGGGGACCACCGGGGAGCTGTTTTTT. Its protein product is CASIQGTTGELFF.

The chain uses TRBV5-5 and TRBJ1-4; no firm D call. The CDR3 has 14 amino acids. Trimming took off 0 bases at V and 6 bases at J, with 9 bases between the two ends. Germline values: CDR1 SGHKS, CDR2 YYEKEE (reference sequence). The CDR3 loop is CASSLGRVYEKLFF. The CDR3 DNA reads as TGTGCCAGCAGCTTGGGTAGGGTGTATGAAAAACTGTTTTTT. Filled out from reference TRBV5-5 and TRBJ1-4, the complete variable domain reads DAGVTQSPTHLIKTRGQQVTLRCSPISGHKSVSWYQQVLGQGPQFIFQYYEKEERGRGNFPDRFSARQFPNYSSELNVNALLLGDSALYLCASSLGRVYEKLFFGSGTQLSVL.

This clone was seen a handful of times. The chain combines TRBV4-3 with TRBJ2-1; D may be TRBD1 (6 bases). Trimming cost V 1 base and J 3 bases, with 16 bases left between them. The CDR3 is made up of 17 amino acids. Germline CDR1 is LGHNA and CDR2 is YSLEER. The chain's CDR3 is CASSQGTQGPVYNEQFF. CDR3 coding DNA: TGCGCCAGCAGCCAAGGCACACAGGGACCGGTCTACAATGAGCAGTTCTTC.

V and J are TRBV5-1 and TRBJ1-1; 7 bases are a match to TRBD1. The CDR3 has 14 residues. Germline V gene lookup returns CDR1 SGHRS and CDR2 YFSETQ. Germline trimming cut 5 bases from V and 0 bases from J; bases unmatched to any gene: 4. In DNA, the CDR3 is TGCGCCAGCAGGAGGGACAGCGTGAACACTGAAGCTTTCTTT. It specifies CASRRDSVNTEAFF.

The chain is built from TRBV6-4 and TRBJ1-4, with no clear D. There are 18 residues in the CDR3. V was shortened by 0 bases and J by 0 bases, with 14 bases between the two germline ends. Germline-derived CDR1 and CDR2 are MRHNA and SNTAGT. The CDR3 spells CASSDSNIRAPTNEKLFF. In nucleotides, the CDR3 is TGTGCCAGCAGTGACTCGAATATAAGGGCACCAACTAATGAAAAACTGTTTTTT.

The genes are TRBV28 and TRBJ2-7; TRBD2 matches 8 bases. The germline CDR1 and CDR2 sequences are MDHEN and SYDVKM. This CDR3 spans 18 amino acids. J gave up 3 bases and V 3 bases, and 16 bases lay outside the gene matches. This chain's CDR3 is CASSFGIGTRILSYEQYF. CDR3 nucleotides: TGTGCCAGCAGTTTTGGAATCGGGACTAGAATTCTTAGCTACGAGCAGTACTTC.

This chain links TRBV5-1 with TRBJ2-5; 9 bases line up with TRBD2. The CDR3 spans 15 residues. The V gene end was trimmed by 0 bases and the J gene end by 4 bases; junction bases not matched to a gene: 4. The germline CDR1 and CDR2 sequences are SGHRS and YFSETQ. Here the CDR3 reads CASSLEGLAIETQYF. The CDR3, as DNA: TGCGCCAGCAGCTTGGAAGGACTAGCGATAGAGACCCAGTACTTC.

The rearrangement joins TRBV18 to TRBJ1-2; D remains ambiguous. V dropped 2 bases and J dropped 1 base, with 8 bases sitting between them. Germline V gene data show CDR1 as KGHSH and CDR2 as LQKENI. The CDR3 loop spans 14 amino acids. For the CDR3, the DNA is TGTGCCAGCTCACCATCAGCAGTTAACTATGGCTACACCTTC. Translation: CASSPSAVNYGYTF.

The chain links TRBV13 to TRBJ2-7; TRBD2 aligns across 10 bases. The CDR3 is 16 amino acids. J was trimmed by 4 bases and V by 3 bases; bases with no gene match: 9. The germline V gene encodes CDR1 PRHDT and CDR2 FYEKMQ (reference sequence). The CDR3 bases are TGTGCCAGCAGCTTTGAATCTAGCGGGAGTGGGTACGAGCAGTACTTC. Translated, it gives CASSFESSGSGYEQYF.

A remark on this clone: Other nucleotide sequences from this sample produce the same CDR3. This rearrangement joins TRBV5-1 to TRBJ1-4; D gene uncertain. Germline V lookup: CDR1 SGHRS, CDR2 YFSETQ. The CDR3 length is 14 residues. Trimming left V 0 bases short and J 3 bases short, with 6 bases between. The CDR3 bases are TGCGCCAGCAGCTTGGGTCAGTCTAATGAAAAACTGTTTTTT. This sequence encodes CASSLGQSNEKLFF.

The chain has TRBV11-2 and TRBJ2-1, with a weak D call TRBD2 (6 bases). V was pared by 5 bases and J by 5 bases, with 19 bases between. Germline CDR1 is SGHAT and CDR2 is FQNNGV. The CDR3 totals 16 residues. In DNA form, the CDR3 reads TGTGCCAGCAGCCATTTATGGCGGGGTCCGAACAATGAGCAGTTCTTC. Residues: CASSHLWRGPNNEQFF.

The CDR3 loop reads CASSGGLPGELFF. The CDR3 coding sequence is TGTGCCAGCAGTGGCGGGCTCCCCGGGGAGCTGTTTTTT. The chain links TRBV27 to TRBJ2-2; TRBD2 might be the D (5 bases). The CDR3 extends over 13 amino acids. The V gene's germline CDR1 is MNHEY and CDR2 SMNVEV (reference sequence). Trimming left V 5 bases short and J 6 bases short, with 10 bases between.

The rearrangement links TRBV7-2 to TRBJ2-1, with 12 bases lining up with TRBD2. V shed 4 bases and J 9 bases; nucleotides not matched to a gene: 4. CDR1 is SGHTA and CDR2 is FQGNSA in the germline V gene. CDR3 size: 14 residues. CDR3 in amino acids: CASSSTTSGSEQFF. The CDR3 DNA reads TGTGCCAGCAGCTCGACGACTAGCGGGAGTGAGCAGTTCTTC.

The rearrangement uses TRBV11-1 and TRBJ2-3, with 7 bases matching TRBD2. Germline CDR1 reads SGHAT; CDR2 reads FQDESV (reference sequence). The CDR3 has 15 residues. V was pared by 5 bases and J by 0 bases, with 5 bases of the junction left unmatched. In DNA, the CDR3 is TGTGCCAGCAGCCGGTCGGGACTAAGCACAGATACGCAGTATTTT. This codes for CASSRSGLSTDTQYF. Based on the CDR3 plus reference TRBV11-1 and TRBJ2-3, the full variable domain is EAEVAQSPRYKITEKSQAVAFWCDPISGHATLYWYRQILGQGPELLVQFQDESVVDDSQLPKDRFSAERLKGVDSTLKIQPAELGDSAMYLCASSRSGLSTDTQYFGPGTRLTVL.